A selection of T cell receptor beta chains follows, all from one sample in a study of T cell responses to AZD1222 COVID-19 vaccine. The table came from immunoSEQ multiplex PCR; TCRdb's copy has only in-frame clones and leaves some out. Among some 190,000 clones listed, about 86% were seen once. This sample comprised peripheral blood, obtained on day 0 of AZD1222 vaccination. The receptors here all came from an adult in good health. Each CDR3 is given with its conserved first and last residue. The D gene is left open where the match is weak. The size field is filled for only some rows; it gives once, few, many or a size class.

J: TRBJ1-4; V: TRBV24-1; size: .; D: TRBD1; DNA: TGTGCCACCAGTCCCGACGGGACAGGGAGGGGAGGCCGGGTTTTT; CDR3: CATSPDGTGRGGRVF
J: TRBJ2-2; V: TRBV27; size: .; D: TRBD1; DNA: TGTGCCAGCAGTCCAACAGGGGTGGTTACCGGGGAGCTGTTTTTT; CDR3: CASSPTGVVTGELFF
J: TRBJ2-3; V: TRBV9; size: .; D: .; DNA: TGTGCCAGCACCCCTGACCTGTACTATACAGATACGCAGTATTTT; CDR3: CASTPDLYYTDTQYF
J: TRBJ1-1; V: TRBV2; size: few; D: .; DNA: TGTGCCAGCAGTGACCGGCCGAAGAACACTGAAGCTTTCTTT; CDR3: CASSDRPKNTEAFF
J: TRBJ1-2; V: TRBV5-4; size: .; D: .; DNA: TGTGCCAGCAGCCCGGACAATAACTATGGCTACACCTTC; CDR3: CASSPDNNYGYTF
J: TRBJ2-3; V: TRBV5-1; size: .; D: .; DNA: TGCGCCAGCAGCTTACCGGGACCCGGGACAGATACGCAGTATTTT; CDR3: CASSLPGPGTDTQYF
J: TRBJ2-1; V: TRBV15; size: few; D: .; DNA: TGTGCCACCAGCAACCGGCGCGATGCTTACAATGAGCAGTTCTTC; CDR3: CATSNRRDAYNEQFF
J: TRBJ2-1; V: TRBV7-2; size: once; D: TRBD2; DNA: TGTGCCAGCAGCTTAATTCCGGGGGGGGAGCAGTTCTTC; CDR3: CASSLIPGGEQFF
J: TRBJ1-2; V: TRBV19; size: .; D: TRBD1; DNA: TGTGCCAGTAGAGTAGTAGGACAGGGGGCGTTCGATGGCTACACCTTC; CDR3: CASRVVGQGAFDGYTF
J: TRBJ2-7; V: TRBV29-1; size: once; D: .; DNA: TGCAGCGTGAGGGGCCGCGGTCGTGACGAGCAGTACTTC; CDR3: CSVRGRGRDEQYF
J: TRBJ1-6; V: TRBV9; size: .; D: .; DNA: TGTGCCAGCAGCGTAGCGGTGGGTTCACCCCTCCACTTT; CDR3: CASSVAVGSPLHF
J: TRBJ2-1; V: TRBV6-4; size: .; D: TRBD1; DNA: TGTGCCAGCAGGACAGGGATGAGCTCCTACAATGAGCAGTTCTTC; CDR3: CASRTGMSSYNEQFF
J: TRBJ2-7; V: TRBV25-1; size: .; D: .; DNA: TGTGCCAGCAGTGACGGTGGCAGGGAAGACTACGAGCAGTACTTC; CDR3: CASSDGGREDYEQYF
J: TRBJ2-4; V: TRBV27; size: .; D: TRBD1; DNA: TGTGCCAGCAGTTTATCACTGACAGGGGCGGACATTCAGTACTTC; CDR3: CASSLSLTGADIQYF
J: TRBJ2-7; V: TRBV18; size: few; D: .; DNA: TGTGCCAGCTCTCCGGGGACCTCACGGGGCGAGCAGTACTTC; CDR3: CASSPGTSRGEQYF
J: TRBJ1-2; V: TRBV9; size: .; D: .; DNA: TGTGCCAGCAGCGTACGGTCACAGGAGATCTATGGCTACACCTTC; CDR3: CASSVRSQEIYGYTF
J: TRBJ1-6; V: TRBV2; size: once; D: .; DNA: TGTGCCAGCTCTGGGCAGGGTCTCTATAATTCACCCCTCCACTTT; CDR3: CASSGQGLYNSPLHF
J: TRBJ2-2; V: TRBV9; size: .; D: TRBD1; DNA: TGTGCCAGCAGCGTCTACAGGGGGTTGACCGGGGAGCTGTTTTTT; CDR3: CASSVYRGLTGELFF
J: TRBJ1-3; V: TRBV6-1; size: few; D: .; DNA: TGTGCCAGCAGTGTCAATGGCCCACCCGAGGGAAACACCATATATTTT; CDR3: CASSVNGPPEGNTIYF
J: TRBJ1-1; V: TRBV12-3/TRBV12-4; size: .; D: .; DNA: TGTGCCAGCAGTTTTGGAGGGGTCTTTGAAGCTTTCTTT; CDR3: CASSFGGVFEAFF
J: TRBJ1-1; V: TRBV19; size: once; D: .; DNA: TGTGCCAGTAGTGCGGACAGAGGGGACACTGAAGCTTTCTTT; CDR3: CASSADRGDTEAFF
J: TRBJ2-7; V: TRBV6-6; size: .; D: .; DNA: TGTGCCAGCAGCCGGGAGTACGAGCAGTACTTC; CDR3: CASSREYEQYF
J: TRBJ1-2; V: TRBV21-1; size: once; D: .; DNA: TGTGCCAGCAGCCAAAGGGACATTAACTATGGCTACACCTTC; CDR3: CASSQRDINYGYTF
J: TRBJ1-4; V: TRBV28; size: once; D: .; DNA: TGTGCCAGCAGTTTTTCCAGGGGCGGTGAAAAACTGTTTTTT; CDR3: CASSFSRGGEKLFF
J: TRBJ1-2; V: TRBV18; size: .; D: .; DNA: TGTGCCAGCTCACCACTCGGACCCTGGTGGTATGGCTACACCTTC; CDR3: CASSPLGPWWYGYTF
J: TRBJ1-1; V: TRBV18; size: .; D: .; DNA: TGTGCCAGCTCTTGGACAGAGAGGAACACTGAAGCTTTCTTT; CDR3: CASSWTERNTEAFF
J: TRBJ1-6; V: TRBV6-5; size: .; D: .; DNA: TGTGCCAGCACCGGAACCGGGACGGACTATACACCCCTCCACTTT; CDR3: CASTGTGTDYTPLHF
J: TRBJ2-5; V: TRBV10-2; size: .; D: .; DNA: TGCGCCAGCAGTGAGGCGGACTTCCAAGAGACCCAGTACTTC; CDR3: CASSEADFQETQYF
J: TRBJ2-7; V: TRBV5-1; size: .; D: .; DNA: TGCGCCAGCAGCTTGACAGGCTCACCCTACGAGCAGTACTTC; CDR3: CASSLTGSPYEQYF
J: TRBJ1-3; V: TRBV19; size: .; D: .; DNA: TGTGCCAGTAGTATAGGCGGCAATTCTGGAAACACCATATATTTT; CDR3: CASSIGGNSGNTIYF
J: TRBJ2-6; V: TRBV19; size: .; D: .; DNA: TGTGCCAGTAGCATTACAGGGCGGGCCAACGTCCTGACTTTC; CDR3: CASSITGRANVLTF
J: TRBJ1-1; V: TRBV24-1; size: .; D: .; DNA: TGTGCCACCAGTGAAGGAGGATCTAACACTGAAGCTTTCTTT; CDR3: CATSEGGSNTEAFF
J: TRBJ2-5; V: TRBV27; size: .; D: TRBD2; DNA: TGTGCCAGCAGTTTATCTGGCCGGCGGGGGGGAGGGACCCAGTACTTC; CDR3: CASSLSGRRGGGTQYF
J: TRBJ1-6; V: TRBV25-1; size: .; D: .; DNA: TGTGCCAGCAGTGAAGTTGGTAATTCACCCCTCCACTTT; CDR3: CASSEVGNSPLHF
J: TRBJ2-7; V: TRBV27; size: .; D: TRBD2; DNA: TGTGCCAGCAGTTCGGGGGGGTACGAGCAGTACTTC; CDR3: CASSSGGYEQYF
J: TRBJ1-1; V: TRBV4-2; size: .; D: TRBD1; DNA: TGTGCCAGCAGCCAATTATCAGGGGGGGATATAGCGAACACTGAAGCTTTCTTT; CDR3: CASSQLSGGDIANTEAFF
J: TRBJ2-3; V: TRBV2; size: .; D: .; DNA: TGTGCCAGCAGTGAAACGGTCACGGTCATAGATACGCAGTATTTT; CDR3: CASSETVTVIDTQYF
J: TRBJ1-6; V: TRBV27; size: .; D: TRBD1; DNA: TGTGCCAGCACCAGAGGGGGCGCCTATAATTCACCCCTCCACTTT; CDR3: CASTRGGAYNSPLHF
J: TRBJ1-6; V: TRBV27; size: .; D: .; DNA: TGTGCCAGCAGTTTGAGAGAGTCTAATTCACCCCTCCACTTT; CDR3: CASSLRESNSPLHF
J: TRBJ2-7; V: TRBV21-1; size: .; D: .; DNA: TGTGCCAGCACCTCGCAGGTCTACGAGCAGTACTTC; CDR3: CASTSQVYEQYF
J: TRBJ1-2; V: TRBV6-4; size: .; D: TRBD1; DNA: TGTGCCAGCAGTGGACAGGGGTGGGGCTACACCTTC; CDR3: CASSGQGWGYTF
J: TRBJ2-5; V: TRBV20-1; size: .; D: .; DNA: TGCAGTGCTAGTATGGAGACCCAGTACTTC; CDR3: CSASMETQYF
J: TRBJ1-1; V: TRBV6-2/TRBV6-3; size: few; D: .; DNA: TGTGCCAGCAGCTACTCCCGGAACATCAAGGACACTGAAGCTTTCTTT; CDR3: CASSYSRNIKDTEAFF
J: TRBJ2-5; V: TRBV5-4; size: .; D: .; DNA: TGTGCCAGCAGCTTGGCCGTAAGTACAGAGACCCAGTACTTC; CDR3: CASSLAVSTETQYF
J: TRBJ2-5; V: TRBV5-5; size: .; D: .; DNA: TGTGCCAGCAGCTTGGAGGGTCCAGAGACCCAGTACTTC; CDR3: CASSLEGPETQYF
J: TRBJ2-5; V: TRBV29-1; size: .; D: .; DNA: TGCAGCGTTCACGATCTTGGGGGTGGCGAGACCCAGTACTTC; CDR3: CSVHDLGGGETQYF
J: TRBJ1-4; V: TRBV7-8; size: .; D: .; DNA: TGTGCCAGCAGCTTCCGCAGGGTATCTAATGAAAAACTGTTTTTT; CDR3: CASSFRRVSNEKLFF
J: TRBJ1-5; V: TRBV12-3/TRBV12-4; size: .; D: .; DNA: TGTGCCAGCACCCCGGGGACGGGTGGGCCCCAGCATTTT; CDR3: CASTPGTGGPQHF
J: TRBJ2-1; V: TRBV11-2; size: .; D: .; DNA: TGTGCCAGCAGCTTGGGACTTGTCTACAATGAGCAGTTCTTC; CDR3: CASSLGLVYNEQFF
J: TRBJ2-4; V: TRBV21-1; size: .; D: .; DNA: .; CDR3: CASSKFGRGAKNIQYF
J: TRBJ2-7; V: TRBV2; size: .; D: .; DNA: TGTGCCAGCAGTGAGCCCGGATCCTACGAGCAGTACTTC; CDR3: CASSEPGSYEQYF
J: TRBJ1-6; V: TRBV5-4; size: .; D: .; DNA: TGTGCCAGCAGCCAAAGTACCGGACCCCTCCACTTT; CDR3: CASSQSTGPLHF
J: TRBJ2-7; V: TRBV2; size: few; D: .; DNA: TGTGCCAGCAGTGAAAACCGGGGATCCCCCTACGAGCAGTACTTC; CDR3: CASSENRGSPYEQYF
J: TRBJ2-7; V: TRBV7-2; size: .; D: TRBD1; DNA: TGTGCCAGCAGCTTGACAGGGGGCTCCTACGAGCAGTACTTC; CDR3: CASSLTGGSYEQYF